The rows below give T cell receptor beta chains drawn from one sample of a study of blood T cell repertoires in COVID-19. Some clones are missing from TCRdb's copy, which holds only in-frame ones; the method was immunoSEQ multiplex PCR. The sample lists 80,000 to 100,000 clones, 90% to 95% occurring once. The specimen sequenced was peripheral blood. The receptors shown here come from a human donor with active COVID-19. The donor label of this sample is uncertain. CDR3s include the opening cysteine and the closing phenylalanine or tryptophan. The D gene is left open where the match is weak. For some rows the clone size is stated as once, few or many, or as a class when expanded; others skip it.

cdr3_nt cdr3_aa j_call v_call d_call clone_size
TGTGCCAGCAGCTTAACTGGGGCAGCTAGCGGGAGTCGGCGGTACGAGCAGTACTTC CASSLTGAASGSRRYEQYF TRBJ2-7 TRBV7-2 TRBD2 few
TGTGCCAGCAGTGTCACCGGGGTAAATCAGCCCCAGCATTTT CASSVTGVNQPQHF TRBJ1-5 TRBV6-6 . .
TGCGCCAGCAGCTTTAAACAGGGTTCCGAGCAGTACTTC CASSFKQGSEQYF TRBJ2-7 TRBV5-1 . once
TGCGCCAGCAGCCAAGGCCAGGGGCGGTCTGTCGAGCAGTACTTC CASSQGQGRSVEQYF TRBJ2-7 TRBV4-3 . .
TGTGCCAGCAGCCCTAGTCCCCTAGCGGGAGAGACCCAGTACTTC CASSPSPLAGETQYF TRBJ2-5 TRBV11-3 TRBD2 .
TGTGCCAGCAGTTATAGCGATTCGGGGTCCTACGAGCAGTACTTC CASSYSDSGSYEQYF TRBJ2-7 TRBV6-5 . .
TGTGCCATCAGTGATGCAGGGAAAAATTCACCCCTCCACTTT CAISDAGKNSPLHF TRBJ1-6 TRBV10-3 . once
TGTGCCAGCAGTTGGGCAGGGGGCGTTGAAGGCTACACCTTC CASSWAGGVEGYTF TRBJ1-2 TRBV27 TRBD1 .
TGTGCCAGCAGGCGGGACTCCACAGATACGCAGTATTTT CASRRDSTDTQYF TRBJ2-3 TRBV6-5 . .
TGTGCCAGCAGTCCCCATGGACAGCCCGGGAGGTATGGCTACACCTTC CASSPHGQPGRYGYTF TRBJ1-2 TRBV25-1 . once
TGTGCCAGCAGTCCCAGGATTTCCTCGGACAATGAGCAGTTCTTC CASSPRISSDNEQFF TRBJ2-1 TRBV7-8 . .
TGTGCCATCAGTTCAGGGGCGGTCGGCACAGATACGCAGTATTTT CAISSGAVGTDTQYF TRBJ2-3 TRBV10-3 . .
TGCGCCAGCAGCCAAACAGGGAATTCGTGGGACACTGAAGCTTTCTTT CASSQTGNSWDTEAFF TRBJ1-1 TRBV5-1 . .
TGTGCCAGCAGCACGTCAGGGATGCGCACAGATACGCAGTATTTT CASSTSGMRTDTQYF TRBJ2-3 TRBV5-6 . .
TGTGCCAGCAGCCCGGACTTAAACACAGATACGCAGTATTTT CASSPDLNTDTQYF TRBJ2-3 TRBV6-4 . .
TGTGCCAGCAGCTTAACAGGTAGCACAGATACGCAGTATTTT CASSLTGSTDTQYF TRBJ2-3 TRBV7-9 . .
TGCGCCAGCAGCTTATTAACTAGCGGGAGCTACAATGAGCAGTTCTTC CASSLLTSGSYNEQFF TRBJ2-1 TRBV5-1 TRBD2 .
TGTGCCGGCGGGAGACGAGAGACCCAGTACTTC CAGGRRETQYF TRBJ2-5 TRBV7-8 TRBD2 .
TGTGCCAGCAGCCACGCCGGGATTAGCAATCAGCCCCAGCATTTT CASSHAGISNQPQHF TRBJ1-5 TRBV3-1/TRBV3-2 . .
TGTGCCAGCAGTGCCCACGCTGGGCTGGGCGAGCAGTACTTC CASSAHAGLGEQYF TRBJ2-7 TRBV28 . few
TGCGCCAGCAGCTCAGACACCGACTCCTACAATGAGCAGTTCTTC CASSSDTDSYNEQFF TRBJ2-1 TRBV5-1 . .
TGTGCCAGCAGTTTCTCGAGGACTAGCGGGAGGGGCACAGATACGCAGTATTTT CASSFSRTSGRGTDTQYF TRBJ2-3 TRBV27 TRBD2 .
TGTGCCAGCAGCTTCATGACTAGCGGGGGGGAAGAGACCCAGTACTTC CASSFMTSGGEETQYF TRBJ2-5 TRBV11-3 TRBD2 .
TGCGCCAGCAGCCTCAGACAGCCTGATTCCTATGGCTACACCTTC CASSLRQPDSYGYTF TRBJ1-2 TRBV4-1 . .
TGTGCCAGCAGTTACGGGCTAGCGGAAAAAGAGACCCAGTACTTC CASSYGLAEKETQYF TRBJ2-5 TRBV6-6 TRBD2 once